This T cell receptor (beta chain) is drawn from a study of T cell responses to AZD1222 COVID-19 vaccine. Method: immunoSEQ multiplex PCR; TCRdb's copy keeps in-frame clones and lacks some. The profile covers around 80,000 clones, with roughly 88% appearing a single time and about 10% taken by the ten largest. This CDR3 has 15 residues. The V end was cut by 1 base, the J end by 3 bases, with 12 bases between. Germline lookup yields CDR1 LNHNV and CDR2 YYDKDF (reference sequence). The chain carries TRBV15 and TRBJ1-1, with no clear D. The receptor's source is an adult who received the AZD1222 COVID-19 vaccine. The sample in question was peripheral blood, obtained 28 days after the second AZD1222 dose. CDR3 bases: TGTGCCACCAGCAGAGTAGGATGGCCGCACACTGAAGCTTTCTTT. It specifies CATSRVGWPHTEAFF.